What follows describes a single TCR beta chain. A quantity of roughly 0.5 to 1 ug RNA underwent reverse transcription using random hexamers. Each CDR3 protein is one row after TCRdb ran MiXCR on the immunoSEQ multiplex PCR reads. The repertoire includes about 250,000 distinct CDR3 sequences, roughly 95% of them detected once, and approximately 0.07% sits in the top ten. This sample was taken from a study of CD8 T cells in Susac syndrome. This CDR3 is built from 14 residues. The germline gives CDR1 SQVTM, CDR2 ANQGSEA. V was cut by 7 bases and J by 1 base, with 16 bases left in between. Sequencing input: CD4+ T cells from PBMCs. This receptor was taken from a human donor with multiple sclerosis. The V gene is TRBV29-1, the J gene TRBJ1-1; a possible D gene is TRBD1 (5 bases). The CDR3 bases are TGCAGCGCCCAGGGACCGACCAGGAACACTGAAGCTTTCTTT. Amino acids: CSAQGPTRNTEAFF.